The clone carrying this T cell receptor (beta chain) came up a few times. These data are taken from a study of blood T cell repertoires in COVID-19. About the study: The United States, Italy and Spain provided the acute and convalescent COVID-19 samples.

A PCR-confirmed or clinician-diagnosed COVID-19 case had contacted exposed participants within 2 weeks of entry. The CDR3 spans 11 residues. From germline, CDR1 is DFQATT and CDR2 SNEGSKA (reference sequence). V was pared by 4 bases and J by 7 bases, with 11 bases between. Method: immunoSEQ multiplex PCR; TCRdb's copy keeps in-frame clones and lacks some. This table holds 250,000 or so clones, approximately 90% found once. The chain has TRBV20-1 and TRBJ2-7, with D unresolved. Sequencing was performed on PBMCs or T cells enriched from blood (not recorded which). This TCR was sampled from a man aged 35 to 55 who had been exposed to COVID-19. The CDR3 loop is CSATKSLEQYF. The CDR3 coding sequence is TGCAGTGCTACGAAGAGTCTTGAGCAGTACTTC.